The present T cell receptor (beta chain) was sequenced within a study of blood T cells in healthy people across ages. Individuals who donated were healthy Caucasians from Russia aged roughly 6 to 100. A few counts support this clonotype. Its antigen is undetermined. At one of its ends the junction is not consistent with the germline gene, which may arise from a read error. Points from the study as a whole: Donor CMV status, an unknown factor, possibly confounded changes in expanded clonotypes. Higher naive T cell percentage went strongly together with higher TCR beta diversity. No conclusive comparison of naive versus antigen-experienced cells was possible with unsorted PBMCs.

This CDR3 contains 11 residues. Germline V gene data show CDR1 as DFQATT and CDR2 as SNEGSKA (reference sequence). Through a sample-barcoded 5' primer and a J-beta primer mix, a second PCR was run for about 6 to 11 cycles. TCRdb re-called the 5' RACE reads with MiXCR, one entry per CDR3 protein. Of some 1,800,000 distinct CDR3 sequences listed, about two fifths were seen once; the top ten hold approximately 22%. The sequence came from a human donor in good health. The genes are TRBV20-1 and TRBJ1-2, with 7 bases identical to TRBD1. Sample: blood. The DNA of the CDR3 is TGCAGTGCTGACAGGGTCACGGGCTGCACCTTC. Its translation: CSADRVTGCTF.